This T cell receptor beta chain appears in the sequencing data of a study of blood T cells in healthy people across ages. Total RNA was isolated from each sample in quantities of at least 5 micrograms. Alongside a J-beta primer mix, a sample-barcoded 5' primer served in a second PCR lasting about 7 to 12 cycles. TCRdb re-analysed the 5' RACE reads in MiXCR, keeping a single row per CDR3 protein. The table lists about 640,000 distinct CDR3 sequences, about 28% of them singletons, with around a sixth in the top ten. This clonotype was seen a handful of times. Germline CDR1 reads SGHDN; CDR2 reads FVKESK. Trimming took 4 bases from V and 5 from J, leaving 17 bases between them. The CDR3 consists of 15 residues.

The sequencing sample was made of blood. This receptor was taken from a woman older than 75 in good health. V gene TRBV14 combines with J gene TRBJ1-2; no firm D call. The CDR3 reads CASSLRLNSGYGYTF. DNA of the CDR3: TGTGCCAGCAGCCTTCGCCTTAACAGTGGATATGGCTACACCTTC.